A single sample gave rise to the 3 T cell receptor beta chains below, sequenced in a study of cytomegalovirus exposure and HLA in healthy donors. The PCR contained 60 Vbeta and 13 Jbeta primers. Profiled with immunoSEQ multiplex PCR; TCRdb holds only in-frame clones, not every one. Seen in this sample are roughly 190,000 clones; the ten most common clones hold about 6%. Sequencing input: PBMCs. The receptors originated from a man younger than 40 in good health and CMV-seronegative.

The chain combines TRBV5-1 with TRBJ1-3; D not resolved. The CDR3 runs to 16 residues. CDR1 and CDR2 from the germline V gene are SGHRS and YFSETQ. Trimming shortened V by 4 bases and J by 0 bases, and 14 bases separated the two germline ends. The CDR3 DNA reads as TGCGCCAGCAGCCCGCTAGGGAGGAGCTCTGGAAACACCATATATTTT. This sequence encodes CASSPLGRSSGNTIYF.

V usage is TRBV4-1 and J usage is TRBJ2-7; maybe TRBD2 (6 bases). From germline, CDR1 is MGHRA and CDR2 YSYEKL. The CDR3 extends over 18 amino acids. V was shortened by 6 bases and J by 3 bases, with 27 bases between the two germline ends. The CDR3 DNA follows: TGCGCCAGCAGTCGAGGCCTTCTAGCGCCGAGCTATCTCTACGAGCAGTACTTC. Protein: CASSRGLLAPSYLYEQYF.

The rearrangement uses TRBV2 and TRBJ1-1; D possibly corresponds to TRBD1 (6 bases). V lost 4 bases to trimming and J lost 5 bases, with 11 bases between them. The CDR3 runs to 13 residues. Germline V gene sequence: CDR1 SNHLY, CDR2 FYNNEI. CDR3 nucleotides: TGTGCCAGCAGTGTTGAGGGGGGGACTGAAGCTTTCTTT. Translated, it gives CASSVEGGTEAFF.